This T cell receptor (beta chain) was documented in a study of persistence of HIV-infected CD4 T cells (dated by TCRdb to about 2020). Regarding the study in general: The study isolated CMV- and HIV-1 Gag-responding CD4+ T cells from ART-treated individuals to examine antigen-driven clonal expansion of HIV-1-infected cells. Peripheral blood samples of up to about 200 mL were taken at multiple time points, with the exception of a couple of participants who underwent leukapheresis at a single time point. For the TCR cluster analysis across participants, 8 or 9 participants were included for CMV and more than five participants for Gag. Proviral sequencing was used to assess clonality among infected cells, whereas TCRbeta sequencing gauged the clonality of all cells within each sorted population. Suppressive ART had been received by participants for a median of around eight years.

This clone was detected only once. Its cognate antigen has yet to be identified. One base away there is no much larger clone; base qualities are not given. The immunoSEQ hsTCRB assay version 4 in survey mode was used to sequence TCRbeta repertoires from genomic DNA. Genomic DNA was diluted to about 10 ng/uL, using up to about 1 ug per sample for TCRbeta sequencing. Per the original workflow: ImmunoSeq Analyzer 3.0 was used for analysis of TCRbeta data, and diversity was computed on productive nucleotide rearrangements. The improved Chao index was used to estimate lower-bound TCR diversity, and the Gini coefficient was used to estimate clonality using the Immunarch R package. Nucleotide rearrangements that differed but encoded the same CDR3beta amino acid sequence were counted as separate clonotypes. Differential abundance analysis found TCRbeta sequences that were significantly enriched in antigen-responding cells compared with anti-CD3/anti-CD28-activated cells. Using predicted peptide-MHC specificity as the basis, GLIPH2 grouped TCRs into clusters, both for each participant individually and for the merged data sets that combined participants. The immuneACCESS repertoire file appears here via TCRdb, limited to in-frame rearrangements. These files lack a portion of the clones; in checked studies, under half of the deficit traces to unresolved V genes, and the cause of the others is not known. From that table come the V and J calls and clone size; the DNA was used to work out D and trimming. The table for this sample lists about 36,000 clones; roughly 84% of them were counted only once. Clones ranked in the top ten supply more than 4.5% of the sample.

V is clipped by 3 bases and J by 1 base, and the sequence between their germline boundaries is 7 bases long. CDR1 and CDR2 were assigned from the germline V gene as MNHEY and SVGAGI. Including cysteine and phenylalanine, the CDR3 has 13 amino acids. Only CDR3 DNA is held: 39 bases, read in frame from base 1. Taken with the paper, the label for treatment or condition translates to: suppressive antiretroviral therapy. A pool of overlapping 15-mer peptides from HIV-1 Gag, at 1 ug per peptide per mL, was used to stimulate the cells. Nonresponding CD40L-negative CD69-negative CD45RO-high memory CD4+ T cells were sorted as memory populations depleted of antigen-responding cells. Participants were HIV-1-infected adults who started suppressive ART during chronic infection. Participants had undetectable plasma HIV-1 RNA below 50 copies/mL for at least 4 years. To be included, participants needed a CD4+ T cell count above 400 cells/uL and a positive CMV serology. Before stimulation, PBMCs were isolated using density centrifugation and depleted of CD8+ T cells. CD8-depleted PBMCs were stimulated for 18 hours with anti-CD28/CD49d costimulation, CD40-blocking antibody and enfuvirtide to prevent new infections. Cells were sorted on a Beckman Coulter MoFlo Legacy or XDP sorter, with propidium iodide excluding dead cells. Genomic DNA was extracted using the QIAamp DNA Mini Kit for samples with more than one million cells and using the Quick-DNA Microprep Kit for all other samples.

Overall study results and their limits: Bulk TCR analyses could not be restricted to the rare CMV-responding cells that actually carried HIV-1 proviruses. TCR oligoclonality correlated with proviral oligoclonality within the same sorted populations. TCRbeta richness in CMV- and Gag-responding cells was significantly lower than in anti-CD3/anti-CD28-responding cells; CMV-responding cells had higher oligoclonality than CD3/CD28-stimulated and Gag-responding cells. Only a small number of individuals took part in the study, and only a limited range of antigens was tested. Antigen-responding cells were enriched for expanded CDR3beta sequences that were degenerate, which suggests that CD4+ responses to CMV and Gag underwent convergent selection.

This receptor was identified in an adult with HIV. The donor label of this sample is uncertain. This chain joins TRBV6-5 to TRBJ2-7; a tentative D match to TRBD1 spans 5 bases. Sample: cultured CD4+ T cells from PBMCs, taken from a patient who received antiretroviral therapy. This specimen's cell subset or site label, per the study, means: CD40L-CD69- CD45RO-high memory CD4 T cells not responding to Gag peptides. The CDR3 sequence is CASSYRQSYEQYF. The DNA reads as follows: TGTGCCAGCAGTTATAGACAGTCCTACGAGCAGTACTTC.